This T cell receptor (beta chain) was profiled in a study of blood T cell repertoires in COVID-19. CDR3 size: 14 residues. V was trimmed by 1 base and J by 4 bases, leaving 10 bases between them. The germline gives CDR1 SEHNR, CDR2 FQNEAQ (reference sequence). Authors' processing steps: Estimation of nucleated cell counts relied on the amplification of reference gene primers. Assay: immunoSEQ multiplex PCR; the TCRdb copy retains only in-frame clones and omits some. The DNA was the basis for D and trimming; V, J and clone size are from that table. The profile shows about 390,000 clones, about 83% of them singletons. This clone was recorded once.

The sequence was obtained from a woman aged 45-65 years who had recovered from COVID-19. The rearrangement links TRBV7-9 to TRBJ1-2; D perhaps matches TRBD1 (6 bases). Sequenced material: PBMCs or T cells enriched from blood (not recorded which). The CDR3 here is CASSLETGRYGYTF. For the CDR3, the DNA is TGTGCCAGCAGCTTAGAAACAGGGCGCTATGGCTACACCTTC.